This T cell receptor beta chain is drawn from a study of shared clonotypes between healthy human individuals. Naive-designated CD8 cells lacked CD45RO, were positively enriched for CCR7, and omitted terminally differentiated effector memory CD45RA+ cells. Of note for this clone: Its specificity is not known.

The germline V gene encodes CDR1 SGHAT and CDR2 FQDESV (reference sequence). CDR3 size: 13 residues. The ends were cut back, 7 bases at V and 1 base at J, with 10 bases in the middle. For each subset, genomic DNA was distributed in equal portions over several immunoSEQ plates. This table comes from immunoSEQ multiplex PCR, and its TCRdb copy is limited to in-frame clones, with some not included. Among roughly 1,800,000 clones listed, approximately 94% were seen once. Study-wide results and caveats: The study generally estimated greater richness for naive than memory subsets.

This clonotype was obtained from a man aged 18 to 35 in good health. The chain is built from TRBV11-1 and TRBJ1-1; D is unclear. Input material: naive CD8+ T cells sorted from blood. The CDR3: CASTSHPNTEAFF. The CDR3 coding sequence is TGTGCCAGCACCTCCCATCCGAACACTGAAGCTTTCTTT.